This T cell receptor beta chain was observed in a study of neurological immune-mediated disorders. The junction had 6 bases not matched to a gene; V was cut back by 4 bases and J by 4 bases. The CDR3 length is 14 residues. Germline CDR1 and CDR2: SGHRS and YFSETQ. Findings of the study overall: Sharing of CDR3 amino acid sequences among expanded clones across subjects was absent, suggesting private repertoires in all groups. HTLV-1-associated myelopathy displayed the greatest TCR clonal expansion, and multiple sclerosis exhibited the smallest, lower than that of healthy controls.

Synthesis of cDNA was carried out by template-switch 5'RACE. The reaction used 10-nucleotide random UMIs. From the 5' RACE reads, TCRdb called clonotypes with MiXCR, one entry per CDR3 protein. The sample lists under 60,000 distinct CDR3 sequences, about 9.4% occurring once. This clonotype was seen many times. Antigen specificity is unknown. The sequence derives from a woman aged 40 to 50 with HTLV-1-associated myelopathy (HAM/TSP). The specimen sequenced was PBMCs. V usage is TRBV5-1 and J usage is TRBJ2-7, with 9 bases aligning to TRBD1. The chain's CDR3 is CASSPGTGTYEQYF. In DNA, the CDR3 is TGCGCCAGCAGCCCAGGGACAGGGACGTACGAGCAGTACTTC.